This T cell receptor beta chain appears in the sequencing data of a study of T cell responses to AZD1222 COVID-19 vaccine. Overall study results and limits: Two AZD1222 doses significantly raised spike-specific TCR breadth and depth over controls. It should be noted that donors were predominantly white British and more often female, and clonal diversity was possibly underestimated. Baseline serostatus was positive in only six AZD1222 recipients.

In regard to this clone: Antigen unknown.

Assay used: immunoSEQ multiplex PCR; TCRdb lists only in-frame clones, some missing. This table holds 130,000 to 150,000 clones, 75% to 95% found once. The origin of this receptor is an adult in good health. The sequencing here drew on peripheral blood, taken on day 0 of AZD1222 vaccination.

This chain's CDR3 is CASSQAGTSGFDEQFF. Here the CDR3 DNA reads TGTGCCAGCAGCCAAGCCGGGACTAGTGGCTTCGATGAGCAGTTCTTC. The V and J genes are TRBV4-2 and TRBJ2-1; 8 bases map to TRBD2. Unmatched junction bases numbered 10, after V lost 1 base and J lost 8 bases. In germline, CDR1 is LGHNA, CDR2 YNFKEQ. The CDR3 is 16 residues long.